The TCR beta chain under discussion was sequenced for a study of radiotherapy plus CTLA-4 blockade in lung cancer. Across the study: Patients showed objective responses in about a sixth of cases, and disease control was achieved by under 35%. General study points: The best predictor of response was reported to be early blood T cell clone dynamics, with interferon-beta. Some TCR clones had been derived from tumors. These clones expanded in peripheral blood after radiotherapy plus ipilimumab.

The CDR3 extends over 10 amino acids. Germline CDR1 and CDR2: DFQATT and SNEGSKA (reference sequence). V was trimmed by 4 bases and J by 4 bases, leaving 3 bases between them. The table came from immunoSEQ multiplex PCR; TCRdb's copy has only in-frame clones and leaves some out. The repertoire includes approximately 34,000 clones, 65% to 75% of them detected once, and approximately 3.8% sits in the top ten. Each patient with chemo-refractory metastatic non-small-cell lung cancer was treated with focal radiation plus CTLA-4 blockade using ipilimumab. As concerns this clone: As yet, its antigen is unknown.

The source is a human donor with non-small cell lung cancer who had stable disease on radiotherapy plus ipilimumab. V and J are TRBV20-1 and TRBJ2-3, with no clear D. This specimen was peripheral blood, taken from a patient treated with radiotherapy plus ipilimumab. In DNA form, the CDR3 reads TGCAGTGCTAATCCAGATACGCAGTATTTT. It codes for CSANPDTQYF.